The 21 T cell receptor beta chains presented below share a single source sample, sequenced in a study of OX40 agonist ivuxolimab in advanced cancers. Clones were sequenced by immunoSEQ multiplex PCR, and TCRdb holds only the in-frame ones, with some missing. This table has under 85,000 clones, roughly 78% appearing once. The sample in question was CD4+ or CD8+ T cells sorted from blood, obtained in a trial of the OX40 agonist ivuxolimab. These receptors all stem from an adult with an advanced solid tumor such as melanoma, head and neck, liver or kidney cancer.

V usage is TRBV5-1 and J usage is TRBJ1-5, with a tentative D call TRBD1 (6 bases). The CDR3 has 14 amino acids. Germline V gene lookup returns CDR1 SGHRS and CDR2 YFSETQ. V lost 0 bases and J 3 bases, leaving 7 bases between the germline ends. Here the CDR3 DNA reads TGCGCCAGCAGCTTGGCAGGGGACAATCAGCCCCAGCATTTT. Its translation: CASSLAGDNQPQHF.

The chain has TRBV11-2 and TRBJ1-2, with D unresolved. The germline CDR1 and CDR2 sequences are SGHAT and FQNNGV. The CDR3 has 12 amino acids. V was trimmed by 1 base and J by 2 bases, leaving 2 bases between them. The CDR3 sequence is CASSLVNYGYTF. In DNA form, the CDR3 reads TGTGCCAGCAGCTTAGTAAACTATGGCTACACCTTC.

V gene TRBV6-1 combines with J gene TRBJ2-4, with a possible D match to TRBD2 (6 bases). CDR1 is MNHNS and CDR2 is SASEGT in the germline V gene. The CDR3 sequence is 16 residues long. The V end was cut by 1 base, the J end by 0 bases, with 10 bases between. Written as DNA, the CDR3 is TGTGCCAGCAGTGAAGACCGGAGGGCAGCCAAAAACATTCAGTACTTC. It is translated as CASSEDRRAAKNIQYF.

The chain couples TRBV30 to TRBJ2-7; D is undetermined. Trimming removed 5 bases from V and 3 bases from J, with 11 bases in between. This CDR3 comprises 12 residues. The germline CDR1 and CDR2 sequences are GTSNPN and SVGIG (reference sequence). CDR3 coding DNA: TGTGCCTGGGGGCCAAATTACTACGAGCAGTACTTC. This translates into CAWGPNYYEQYF.

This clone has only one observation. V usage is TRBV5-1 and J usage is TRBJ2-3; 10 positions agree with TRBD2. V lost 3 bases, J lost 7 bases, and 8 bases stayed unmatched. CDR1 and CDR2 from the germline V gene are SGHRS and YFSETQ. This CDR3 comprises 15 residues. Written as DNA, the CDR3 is TGCGCCAGCAGCTCCTGGACTAGCGGTCCAAATACGCAGTATTTT. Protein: CASSSWTSGPNTQYF.

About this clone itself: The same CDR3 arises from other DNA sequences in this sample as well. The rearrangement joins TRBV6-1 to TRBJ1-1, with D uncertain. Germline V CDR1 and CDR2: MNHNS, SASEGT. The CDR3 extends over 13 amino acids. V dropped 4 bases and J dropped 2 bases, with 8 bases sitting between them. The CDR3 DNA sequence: TGTGCCAGCAGTGGGCAAGTTAACACTGAAGCTTTCTTT. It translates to CASSGQVNTEAFF.

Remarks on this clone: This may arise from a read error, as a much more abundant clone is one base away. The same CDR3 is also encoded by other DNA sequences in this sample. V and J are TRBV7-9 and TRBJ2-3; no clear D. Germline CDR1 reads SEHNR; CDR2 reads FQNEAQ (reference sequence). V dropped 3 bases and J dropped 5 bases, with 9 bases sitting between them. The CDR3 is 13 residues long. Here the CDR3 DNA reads TGTGCCAGCAGCTTGCACGGATTAGATACGCAGTATTTT. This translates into CASSLHGLDTQYF. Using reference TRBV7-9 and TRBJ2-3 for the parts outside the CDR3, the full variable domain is DTGVSQNPRHKITKRGQNVTFRCDPISEHNRLYWYRQTLGQGPEFLTYFQNEAQLEKSRLLSDRFSAERPKGSFSTLEIQRTEQGDSAMYLCASSLHGLDTQYFGPGTRLTVL.

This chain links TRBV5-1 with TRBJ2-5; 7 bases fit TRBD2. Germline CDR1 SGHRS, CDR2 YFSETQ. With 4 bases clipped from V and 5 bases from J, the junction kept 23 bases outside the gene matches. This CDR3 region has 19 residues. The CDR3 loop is CASSPTLLGLTMGRETQYF. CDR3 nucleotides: TGCGCCAGCAGCCCGACCTTGTTGGGACTAACTATGGGCAGGGAGACCCAGTACTTC.

CDR3 region: CASSPGQGDYGYTF. In nucleotides, the CDR3 is TGTGCCAGCAGCCCGGGACAGGGAGACTATGGCTACACCTTC. The chain carries TRBV5-5 and TRBJ1-2; 9 nucleotides align to TRBD1. The J segment lost 3 bases and the V segment lost 4 bases, leaving 4 bases of the junction unmatched. The germline gives CDR1 SGHKS, CDR2 YYEKEE (reference sequence). CDR3 length equals 14 residues.

CDR3 protein: CASSPLPGQGEVRNTIYF. CDR3 coding DNA: TGTGCCAGCTCACCACTCCCGGGACAGGGAGAAGTAAGAAACACCATATATTTT. V and J are TRBV18 and TRBJ1-3; 9 nucleotides align to TRBD1. The CDR3 sequence is 18 residues long. V lost 1 base and J lost 5; bases outside the gene matches: 12. Per the germline V gene, CDR1 is KGHSH and CDR2 is LQKENI.

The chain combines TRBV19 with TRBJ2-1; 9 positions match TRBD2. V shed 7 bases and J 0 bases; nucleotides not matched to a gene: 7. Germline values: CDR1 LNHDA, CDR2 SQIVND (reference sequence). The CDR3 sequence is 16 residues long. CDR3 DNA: TGTGCCAGTACACCTAGCGGGACCAGCTCCTACAATGAGCAGTTCTTC. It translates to CASTPSGTSSYNEQFF. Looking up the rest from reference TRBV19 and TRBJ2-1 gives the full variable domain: DGGITQSPKYLFRKEGQNVTLSCEQNLNHDAMYWYRQDPGQGLRLIYYSQIVNDFQKGDIAEGYSVSREKKESFPLTVTSAQKNPTAFYLCASTPSGTSSYNEQFFGPGTRLTVL.

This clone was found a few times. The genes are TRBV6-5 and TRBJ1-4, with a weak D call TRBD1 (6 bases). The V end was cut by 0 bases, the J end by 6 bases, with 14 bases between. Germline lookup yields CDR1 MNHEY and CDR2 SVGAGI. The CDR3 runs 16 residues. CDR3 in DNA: TGTGCCAGCAGTTACTCGAATAGGGGGGCCTATGAAAAACTGTTTTTT. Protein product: CASSYSNRGAYEKLFF.

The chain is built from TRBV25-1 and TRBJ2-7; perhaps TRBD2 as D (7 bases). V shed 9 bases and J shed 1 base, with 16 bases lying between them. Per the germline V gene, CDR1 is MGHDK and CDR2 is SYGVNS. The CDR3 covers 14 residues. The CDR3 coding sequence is TGTGCCAGTTCATATGAGGGGGGGTCCTACGAGCAGTACTTC. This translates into CASSYEGGSYEQYF.

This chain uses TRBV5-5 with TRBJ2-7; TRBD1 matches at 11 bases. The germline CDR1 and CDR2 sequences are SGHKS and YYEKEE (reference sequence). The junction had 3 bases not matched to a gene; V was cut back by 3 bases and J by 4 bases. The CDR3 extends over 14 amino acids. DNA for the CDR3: TGTGCCAGCAGCTCGGACAGGGGGCCTTACGAGCAGTACTTC. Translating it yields CASSSDRGPYEQYF.

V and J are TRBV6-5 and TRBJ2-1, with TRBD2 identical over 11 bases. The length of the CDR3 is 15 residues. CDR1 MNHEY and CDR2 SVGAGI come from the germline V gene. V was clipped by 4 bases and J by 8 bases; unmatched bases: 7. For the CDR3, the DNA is TGTGCCAGCAGTTCCCGGACTAGCGGGTTTGATGAGCAGTTCTTC. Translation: CASSSRTSGFDEQFF.

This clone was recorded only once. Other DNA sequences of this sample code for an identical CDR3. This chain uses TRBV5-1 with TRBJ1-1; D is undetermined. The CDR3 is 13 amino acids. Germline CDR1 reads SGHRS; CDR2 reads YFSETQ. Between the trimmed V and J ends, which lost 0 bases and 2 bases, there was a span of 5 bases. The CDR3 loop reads CASSLAVNTEAFF. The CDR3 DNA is TGCGCCAGCAGCTTGGCAGTAAACACTGAAGCTTTCTTT.

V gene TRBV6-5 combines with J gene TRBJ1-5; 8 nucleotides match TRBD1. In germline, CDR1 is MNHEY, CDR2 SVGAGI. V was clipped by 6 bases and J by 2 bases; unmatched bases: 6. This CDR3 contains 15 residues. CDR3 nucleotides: TGTGCCAGCAGAGCACAGGGGGGAGGCAATCAGCCCCAGCATTTT. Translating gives CASRAQGGGNQPQHF.

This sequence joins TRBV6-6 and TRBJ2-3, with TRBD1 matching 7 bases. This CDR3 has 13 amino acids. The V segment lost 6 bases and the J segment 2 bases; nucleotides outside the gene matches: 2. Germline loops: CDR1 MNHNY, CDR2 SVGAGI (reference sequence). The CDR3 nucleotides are TGTGCCAGCAGCACAGGGGACACAGATACGCAGTATTTT. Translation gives CASSTGDTDTQYF.

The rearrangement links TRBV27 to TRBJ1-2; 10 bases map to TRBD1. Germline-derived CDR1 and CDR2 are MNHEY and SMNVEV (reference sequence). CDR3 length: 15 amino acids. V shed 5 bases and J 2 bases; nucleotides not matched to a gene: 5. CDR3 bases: TGTGCCAGCAGTCCTGCGGGACAGGGGAACTATGGCTACACCTTC. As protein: CASSPAGQGNYGYTF.

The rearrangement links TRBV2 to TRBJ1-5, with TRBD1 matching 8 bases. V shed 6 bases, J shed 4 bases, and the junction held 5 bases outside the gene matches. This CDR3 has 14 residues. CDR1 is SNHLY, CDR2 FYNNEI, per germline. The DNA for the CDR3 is TGTGCCAGCAGGATGGGACAGGAAAATCAGCCCCAGCATTTT. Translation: CASRMGQENQPQHF.

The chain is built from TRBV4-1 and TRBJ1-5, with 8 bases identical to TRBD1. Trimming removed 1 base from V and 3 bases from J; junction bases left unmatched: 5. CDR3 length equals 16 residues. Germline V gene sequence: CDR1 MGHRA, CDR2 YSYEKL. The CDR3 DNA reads TGCGCCAGCAGCCAAGGGGGACAGGCTCTCAATCAGCCCCAGCATTTT. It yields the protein CASSQGGQALNQPQHF.